This T cell receptor (beta chain) came from a study of shared clonotypes between healthy human individuals. The V gene's germline CDR1 is MNHNS and CDR2 SASEGT. The CDR3 runs 10 residues. Trimming shortened V by 2 bases and J by 10 bases, and 5 bases separated the two germline ends. Profiled with immunoSEQ multiplex PCR; TCRdb holds only in-frame clones, not every one. Of more than 2 million clones in the sample, 90% to 95% were seen once. What was sequenced was naive CD4+ T cells sorted from blood. Subset here: CD45RA+ positively selected. This receptor was taken from a man in his late teens or twenties in good health. This chain joins TRBV6-1 and TRBJ1-1; D call uncertain. Written as DNA, the CDR3 is TGTGCCAGCAGTGAATTCGTAGCTTTCTTT. It is translated as CASSEFVAFF.